Listed below are T cell receptor beta chains from one sample, sequenced in a study of CD8 T cells in ankylosing spondylitis. One entry per CDR3 protein results from TCRdb running MiXCR on the 5' RACE reads. Of 250,000 to 350,000 distinct CDR3 sequences in the sample, about a fifth were seen once. Sequencing was done on a sample of blood, either unsorted or a sorted T cell fraction (not recorded which). The source of these receptors is a female donor with ankylosing spondylitis or in good health (not recorded which). CDR3s include the opening cysteine and the closing phenylalanine or tryptophan. D genes are given only for firm matches. Clone size appears in some rows only: once, few, many, or a class for an expanded clone.

d_gene: TRBD1
v_gene: TRBV4-3
j_gene: TRBJ2-5
abundance: few
CDR3aa: CASSQGQTGFRQETQYF
CDR3nt: TGCGCCAGCAGCCAAGGGCAGACAGGGTTCCGCCAAGAGACCCAGTACTTC

d_gene: TRBD1
v_gene: TRBV12-3/TRBV12-4
j_gene: TRBJ1-2
abundance: -
CDR3aa: CASSFGRGLGGYTF
CDR3nt: TGTGCCAGCAGTTTTGGAAGGGGGCTGGGTGGCTACACCTTC

d_gene: -
v_gene: TRBV25-1
j_gene: TRBJ2-7
abundance: few
CDR3aa: CASSRRGNYEQYF
CDR3nt: TGTGCCAGCAGTCGACGAGGGAACTACGAGCAGTACTTC

d_gene: TRBD2
v_gene: TRBV27
j_gene: TRBJ2-3
abundance: -
CDR3aa: CASSFALAGSTDTQYF
CDR3nt: TGTGCCAGCAGTTTCGCGCTAGCGGGAAGCACAGATACGCAGTATTTT

d_gene: -
v_gene: TRBV6-2/TRBV6-3
j_gene: TRBJ1-1
abundance: -
CDR3aa: CASSYLGPNTEAFF
CDR3nt: TGTGCCAGCAGTTACCTGGGGCCCAACACTGAAGCTTTCTTT

d_gene: TRBD1
v_gene: TRBV16
j_gene: TRBJ2-7
abundance: many
CDR3aa: CASSSPGTGNYEQYF
CDR3nt: TGTGCCAGCAGCTCTCCCGGGACAGGGAACTACGAGCAGTACTTC

d_gene: TRBD2
v_gene: TRBV10-2
j_gene: TRBJ2-3
abundance: few
CDR3aa: CASFLAGGTDTQYF
CDR3nt: TGCGCCAGTTTCCTAGCGGGAGGGACAGATACGCAGTATTTT

d_gene: TRBD1
v_gene: TRBV4-1
j_gene: TRBJ1-1
abundance: -
CDR3aa: CASSLNRGQRSKNTEAFF
CDR3nt: TGCGCCAGCAGTCTTAACAGGGGGCAAAGGTCGAAGAACACTGAAGCTTTCTTT

d_gene: -
v_gene: TRBV10-3
j_gene: TRBJ2-3
abundance: few
CDR3aa: CAISESLGGGTDTQYF
CDR3nt: TGTGCCATCAGTGAGTCGCTTGGCGGGGGCACAGATACGCAGTATTTT

d_gene: -
v_gene: TRBV29-1
j_gene: TRBJ2-5
abundance: few
CDR3aa: CSVRRDPRQETQYF
CDR3nt: TGCAGCGTGCGCCGGGACCCTAGGCAAGAGACCCAGTACTTC

d_gene: TRBD2
v_gene: TRBV20-1
j_gene: TRBJ2-1
abundance: few
CDR3aa: CSAARLAGTYNEQFF
CDR3nt: TGCAGTGCCGCCCGACTAGCGGGTACGTACAATGAGCAGTTCTTC

d_gene: TRBD1
v_gene: TRBV5-6
j_gene: TRBJ2-7
abundance: few
CDR3aa: CASKGTGGYEQYF
CDR3nt: TGTGCCAGCAAAGGGACAGGGGGCTACGAGCAGTACTTC

d_gene: TRBD1
v_gene: TRBV20-1
j_gene: TRBJ2-3
abundance: -
CDR3aa: CSAPRGHRDTQYF
CDR3nt: TGCAGTGCTCCGAGGGGGCACAGAGATACGCAGTATTTT

d_gene: TRBD1
v_gene: TRBV6-1
j_gene: TRBJ1-2
abundance: -
CDR3aa: CASSPSPPTDRNSGYTF
CDR3nt: TGTGCCAGCAGCCCATCCCCCCCCACGGACAGGAACAGTGGCTACACCTTC

d_gene: TRBD1
v_gene: TRBV10-3
j_gene: TRBJ1-5
abundance: -
CDR3aa: CAISLDRGSNQPQHF
CDR3nt: TGTGCCATCAGCTTAGACAGGGGGAGCAATCAGCCCCAGCATTTT

d_gene: -
v_gene: TRBV7-9
j_gene: TRBJ2-5
abundance: -
CDR3aa: CASSLNAGTRETQYF
CDR3nt: TGTGCCAGCAGCTTAAACGCGGGGACAAGGGAGACCCAGTACTTC

d_gene: TRBD1
v_gene: TRBV24-1
j_gene: TRBJ2-2
abundance: -
CDR3aa: CATSDPRGQITGELFF
CDR3nt: TGTGCCACCAGTGATCCGAGGGGACAGATCACCGGGGAGCTGTTTTTT

d_gene: -
v_gene: TRBV5-1
j_gene: TRBJ1-5
abundance: few
CDR3aa: CASSPVPSNQPQHF
CDR3nt: TGCGCCAGCAGCCCCGTGCCCAGCAATCAGCCCCAGCATTTT

d_gene: -
v_gene: TRBV20-1
j_gene: TRBJ2-5
abundance: -
CDR3aa: CSARWATDGETQYF
CDR3nt: TGCAGTGCTAGATGGGCAACGGACGGAGAGACCCAGTACTTC

d_gene: TRBD2
v_gene: TRBV20-1
j_gene: TRBJ2-7
abundance: many
CDR3aa: CSAQLPAGGSSYEQYF
CDR3nt: TGCAGTGCTCAGCTCCCGGCGGGAGGGTCCTCCTACGAGCAGTACTTC

d_gene: TRBD1
v_gene: TRBV25-1
j_gene: TRBJ2-7
abundance: few
CDR3aa: CASSQTGSSYEQYF
CDR3nt: TGTGCCAGCAGCCAGACAGGGTCCTCCTACGAGCAGTACTTC

d_gene: -
v_gene: TRBV6-1
j_gene: TRBJ2-1
abundance: few
CDR3aa: CASSEFGRFYNEQFF
CDR3nt: TGTGCCAGCAGTGAATTCGGTAGATTCTACAATGAGCAGTTCTTC

d_gene: -
v_gene: TRBV12-3/TRBV12-4
j_gene: TRBJ2-4
abundance: few
CDR3aa: CASSLGHPSGIQYF
CDR3nt: TGTGCCAGCAGTTTAGGGCACCCAAGCGGCATTCAGTACTTC

d_gene: -
v_gene: TRBV4-2
j_gene: TRBJ2-7
abundance: few
CDR3aa: CASSQDTTFNEQYF
CDR3nt: TGTGCCAGCAGCCAAGATACGACTTTCAACGAGCAGTACTTC

d_gene: -
v_gene: TRBV7-9
j_gene: TRBJ1-6
abundance: few
CDR3aa: CASSPMSDYSPLHF
CDR3nt: TGTGCCAGCAGCCCCATGTCGGATTATTCACCCCTCCACTTT

d_gene: -
v_gene: TRBV20-1
j_gene: TRBJ1-1
abundance: -
CDR3aa: CRVLGWTEAFF
CDR3nt: TGCAGGGTATTGGGGTGGACTGAAGCTTTCTTT

d_gene: -
v_gene: TRBV4-3
j_gene: TRBJ2-1
abundance: few
CDR3aa: CASSQVSRYNEQFF
CDR3nt: TGCGCCAGCAGCCAAGTATCACGCTACAATGAGCAGTTCTTC

d_gene: -
v_gene: TRBV7-9
j_gene: TRBJ2-7
abundance: -
CDR3aa: CTSSLLLYEQYF
CDR3nt: TGTACCAGCAGCTTATTGCTCTACGAGCAGTACTTC

d_gene: TRBD1
v_gene: TRBV12-3/TRBV12-4
j_gene: TRBJ2-4
abundance: few
CDR3aa: CASSRDRKNIQYF
CDR3nt: TGTGCCAGCAGTCGGGACAGGAAAAACATTCAGTACTTC

d_gene: -
v_gene: TRBV20-1
j_gene: TRBJ1-5
abundance: -
CDR3aa: CSASRTPNQPQHF
CDR3nt: TGCAGTGCTAGCCGGACACCAAATCAGCCCCAGCATTTT

d_gene: -
v_gene: TRBV29-1
j_gene: TRBJ1-4
abundance: few
CDR3aa: CSVGMGEKLFF
CDR3nt: TGCAGCGTTGGTATGGGTGAAAAACTGTTTTTT

d_gene: TRBD2
v_gene: TRBV7-2
j_gene: TRBJ2-5
abundance: -
CDR3aa: CASSSGRGREEETQYF
CDR3nt: TGTGCCAGCAGCTCCGGGAGAGGGCGGGAGGAGGAGACCCAGTACTTC

d_gene: -
v_gene: TRBV7-9
j_gene: TRBJ1-1
abundance: few
CDR3aa: CASSLDGGVPAEAFF
CDR3nt: TGTGCCAGCAGCTTGGACGGTGGAGTCCCGGCTGAAGCTTTCTTT

d_gene: -
v_gene: TRBV29-1
j_gene: TRBJ2-1
abundance: -
CDR3aa: CSVGGSTPAYNEQFF
CDR3nt: TGCAGCGTTGGAGGTTCCACGCCCGCGTACAATGAGCAGTTCTTC

d_gene: -
v_gene: TRBV25-1
j_gene: TRBJ2-3
abundance: few
CDR3aa: CASSDPLAGYTDTQYF
CDR3nt: TGTGCCAGCAGTGATCCCCTCGCCGGGTACACAGATACGCAGTATTTT

d_gene: -
v_gene: TRBV5-5
j_gene: TRBJ1-1
abundance: many
CDR3aa: CASSGIPEAAEAFF
CDR3nt: TGTGCCAGCAGCGGGATCCCTGAGGCAGCAGAAGCTTTCTTT

d_gene: TRBD1
v_gene: TRBV12-3/TRBV12-4
j_gene: TRBJ2-7
abundance: -
CDR3aa: CASRLGQGLFYEQYF
CDR3nt: TGTGCCAGCAGGCTGGGACAGGGGCTTTTCTACGAGCAGTACTTC

d_gene: -
v_gene: TRBV11-2
j_gene: TRBJ2-7
abundance: few
CDR3aa: CASSLVHQYEQYF
CDR3nt: TGTGCCAGCAGCTTAGTCCACCAATACGAGCAGTACTTC

d_gene: -
v_gene: TRBV2
j_gene: TRBJ2-5
abundance: -
CDR3aa: CASSSDSRGQETQYF
CDR3nt: TGTGCCAGCAGTTCCGACTCGAGGGGTCAAGAGACCCAGTACTTC

d_gene: -
v_gene: TRBV3-1
j_gene: TRBJ2-5
abundance: -
CDR3aa: CASSSPAETQYF
CDR3nt: TGTGCCAGCAGCTCCCCAGCGGAGACCCAGTACTTC

d_gene: TRBD2
v_gene: TRBV5-1
j_gene: TRBJ2-1
abundance: many
CDR3aa: CASRVGRESNNEQFF
CDR3nt: TGCGCCAGCAGGGTGGGGCGGGAGTCGAACAATGAGCAGTTCTTC

d_gene: TRBD2
v_gene: TRBV20-1
j_gene: TRBJ2-3
abundance: once
CDR3aa: CSARDLRAGGPDTQYF
CDR3nt: TGCAGTGCTAGAGATCTCCGGGCGGGAGGGCCAGATACGCAGTATTTT

d_gene: -
v_gene: TRBV6-1
j_gene: TRBJ2-7
abundance: -
CDR3aa: CASTLGRSGYSYEQYF
CDR3nt: TGTGCCAGCACCCTAGGCCGTAGCGGATACTCCTACGAGCAGTACTTC

d_gene: -
v_gene: TRBV4-1
j_gene: TRBJ2-7
abundance: -
CDR3aa: CASSATGATYEQYF
CDR3nt: TGCGCCAGCAGCGCAACCGGGGCTACCTACGAGCAGTACTTC

d_gene: -
v_gene: TRBV3-1
j_gene: TRBJ2-1
abundance: -
CDR3aa: CASSQESNEQFF
CDR3nt: TGTGCCAGCAGCCAAGAGAGCAATGAGCAGTTCTTC

d_gene: -
v_gene: TRBV29-1
j_gene: TRBJ2-7
abundance: few
CDR3aa: CSVVGNEQYF
CDR3nt: TGCAGCGTGGTAGGGAACGAGCAGTACTTC

d_gene: TRBD2
v_gene: TRBV6-2/TRBV6-3
j_gene: TRBJ2-7
abundance: -
CDR3aa: CASRGTSGRVSYEQYF
CDR3nt: TGTGCCAGCAGAGGGACTAGCGGGAGGGTGAGCTACGAGCAGTACTTC

d_gene: TRBD1
v_gene: TRBV7-9
j_gene: TRBJ1-6
abundance: -
CDR3aa: CASSSETGGSPLHF
CDR3nt: TGTGCCAGCAGCTCCGAGACAGGGGGATCACCCCTCCACTTT

d_gene: -
v_gene: TRBV20-1
j_gene: TRBJ1-1
abundance: few
CDR3aa: CSASKGVVEAFF
CDR3nt: TGCAGTGCCTCCAAGGGGGTAGTTGAAGCTTTCTTT

d_gene: -
v_gene: TRBV29-1
j_gene: TRBJ2-3
abundance: -
CDR3aa: CSVDWTLSTDTQYF
CDR3nt: TGCAGCGTTGATTGGACACTTAGCACAGATACGCAGTATTTT

d_gene: -
v_gene: TRBV29-1
j_gene: TRBJ2-3
abundance: -
CDR3aa: CSVGATTTDTQYF
CDR3nt: TGCAGCGTTGGTGCCACCACCACAGATACGCAGTATTTT

d_gene: -
v_gene: TRBV18
j_gene: TRBJ2-7
abundance: -
CDR3aa: CASSPPGTNYEQYF
CDR3nt: TGTGCCAGCTCACCACCCGGGACAAACTACGAGCAGTACTTC

d_gene: TRBD1
v_gene: TRBV25-1
j_gene: TRBJ1-1
abundance: -
CDR3aa: CASSELQGQGTEAFF
CDR3nt: TGTGCCAGCAGTGAACTCCAGGGACAGGGCACTGAAGCTTTCTTT

d_gene: -
v_gene: TRBV7-1
j_gene: TRBJ2-1
abundance: -
CDR3aa: CASSWTRGLEQFF
CDR3nt: TGTGCCAGCAGCTGGACTCGCGGCCTGGAGCAGTTCTTC

d_gene: -
v_gene: TRBV12-3/TRBV12-4
j_gene: TRBJ2-2
abundance: many
CDR3aa: CASTPTGVGTGELFF
CDR3nt: TGTGCCAGCACCCCTACGGGCGTCGGCACCGGGGAGCTGTTTTTT

d_gene: -
v_gene: TRBV5-6
j_gene: TRBJ1-5
abundance: few
CDR3aa: CASSLLGTGNQPQHF
CDR3nt: TGTGCCAGCAGCTTGCTAGGAACAGGCAATCAGCCCCAGCATTTT

d_gene: TRBD2
v_gene: TRBV18
j_gene: TRBJ2-1
abundance: many
CDR3aa: CASSALAGVYNEQFF
CDR3nt: TGTGCCAGCTCAGCACTAGCGGGGGTCTACAATGAGCAGTTCTTC